Following are 22 T cell receptor beta chains from one sample sequenced in a study of blood T cells in healthy people across ages. A sample-barcoded 5' primer and a J-beta primer mix were used in a second PCR of roughly 7 to 11 cycles. TCRdb processed the 5' RACE reads anew with MiXCR; each CDR3 protein has one entry. The table lists 1.8 million or so distinct CDR3 sequences, 30% to 40% of them singletons. Sequencing was performed on blood. The receptor source for this set is a human donor in good health.

This clonotype was recorded a few times. The V call is TRBV20-1, the J call TRBJ2-3; 9 nucleotides line up with TRBD2. The CDR3 totals 15 residues. The germline V gene has CDR1 DFQATT and CDR2 SNEGSKA (reference sequence). Germline trimming cut 4 bases from V and 2 bases from J; bases unmatched to any gene: 7. In DNA, the CDR3 is TGCAGTGCTATTTCCAGCGGGGGGACCACAGATACGCAGTATTTT. Translated: CSAISSGGTTDTQYF.

The CDR3 here is CASNRVIRDTQYF. In nucleotides, the CDR3 is TGTGCCAGCAACAGGGTAATTAGGGATACGCAGTATTTT. The gene calls are TRBV2 and TRBJ2-3, with D tentatively TRBD1 (6 bases). Germline V gene lookup returns CDR1 SNHLY and CDR2 FYNNEI. V lost 7 bases, J lost 6 bases, and 14 bases lay in between. CDR3 length equals 13 residues.

This clonotype was observed a few times. The rearrangement uses TRBV4-1 and TRBJ2-3; 7 bases line up with TRBD2. V was clipped by 0 bases and J by 3 bases; unmatched bases: 3. The germline gives CDR1 MGHRA, CDR2 YSYEKL. The CDR3 is made up of 15 amino acids. The CDR3 region is CASSQEGGRTDTQYF. Written as DNA, the CDR3 is TGCGCCAGCAGCCAAGAGGGGGGGAGGACAGATACGCAGTATTTT.

The table lists this clonotype with a few counts. The chain joins TRBV10-3 to TRBJ2-2; 10 nucleotides match TRBD2. The length of the CDR3 is 16 residues. Germline V gene lookup returns CDR1 ENHRY and CDR2 SYGVKD. Trimming cost V 4 bases and J 7 bases; bases outside gene matches: 9. CDR3 sequence: CAISAGLAFVGGELFF. The CDR3 DNA reads TGTGCCATCAGTGCGGGACTAGCGTTCGTTGGCGGGGAGCTGTTTTTT.

This clonotype was picked up many times. This CDR3 is CASSLVTGGIDEQYF. The CDR3 DNA is TGCGCCAGCAGCCTTGTGACAGGGGGCATCGACGAGCAGTACTTC. The chain links TRBV5-1 to TRBJ2-7; 10 nucleotides align to TRBD1. This CDR3 is 15 amino acids long. V lost 4 bases, J lost 5 bases, and 9 bases stayed unmatched. The germline gives CDR1 SGHRS, CDR2 YFSETQ.

The gene calls are TRBV12-3 or TRBV12-4 and TRBJ1-6; D is unclear. V dropped 0 bases and J dropped 17 bases, with 11 bases sitting between them. This CDR3 has 12 residues. CDR3 DNA: TGTGCCAGCAGTTTAGCCCGATCCTCTGTCCACTTT. Residues: CASSLARSSVHF.

This chain links TRBV4-1 with TRBJ2-7; tentatively, D is TRBD1 (6 bases). V lost 8 bases, J lost 0 bases, and 14 bases lay in between. Germline V gives CDR1 MGHRA, CDR2 YSYEKL. This CDR3 comprises 14 residues. The CDR3 DNA is TGCGCCAGCTGCCCTCGACAGGACTCCTACGAGCAGTACTTC. This codes for CASCPRQDSYEQYF.

This clonotype was seen once. The chain recombines TRBV7-3 with TRBJ2-1; D is possibly TRBD1 or TRBD2 (6 bases each). The germline V gene has CDR1 SGHTA and CDR2 FQGTGA. This CDR3 comprises 15 residues. The ends were cut back, 2 bases at V and 5 bases at J, with 13 bases in the middle. The CDR3 loop is CASSLWGAGDNEQFF. The CDR3, as DNA: TGTGCCAGCAGCTTATGGGGGGCTGGGGACAATGAGCAGTTCTTC.

This clonotype showed up just a few times. The rearrangement links TRBV7-3 to TRBJ2-5; D is perhaps TRBD2 (7 bases). This CDR3 contains 14 residues. Germline-derived CDR1 and CDR2 are SGHTA and FQGTGA. Trimming shortened V by 5 bases and J by 5 bases, and 15 bases separated the two germline ends. CDR3 DNA: TGTGCCAGCAGCAGGGGGAGGGATTCCGAGACCCAGTACTTC. As protein: CASSRGRDSETQYF.

The chain is built from TRBV6-5 and TRBJ2-1; a weak D match, TRBD1 (5 bases). V was trimmed by 0 bases and J by 9 bases, leaving 12 bases between them. Germline loops: CDR1 MNHEY, CDR2 SVGAGI. The CDR3 extends over 14 amino acids. The CDR3 region is CASSYSTGQGEQFF. In nucleotides, the CDR3 is TGTGCCAGCAGTTACTCGACGGGTCAGGGTGAGCAGTTCTTC.

This chain uses TRBV20-1 with TRBJ2-4; D gene uncertain. TRBJ2-5 matches the DNA end more closely, so the J call is doubtful. Germline-derived CDR1 and CDR2 are DFQATT and SNEGSKA (reference sequence). The length of the CDR3 is 14 residues. The CDR3 sequence: CSAFPARVSETQYF. The CDR3 coding sequence is TGCAGTGCTTTTCCCGCTCGGGTGTCGGAGACCCAGTACTTC.

With regard to this clonotype: A junction boundary mismatches the germline segment, possibly from a read error. J is TRBJ2-3 and V is TRBV29-1; D possibly corresponds to TRBD2 (6 bases). The length of the CDR3 is 13 residues. CDR1 and CDR2 (germline): SQVTM, ANQGSEA. CDR3 sequence reads: CSLGGRYTGTQYF. The CDR3, as DNA: TGCAGCTTGGGAGGTCGGTACACAGGTACGCAGTATTTT.

This chain joins TRBV20-1 and TRBJ2-1; 10 bases align to TRBD1. V lost 0 bases and J lost 7; bases outside the gene matches: 9. The CDR3 consists of 16 residues. CDR1 and CDR2 (germline): DFQATT, SNEGSKA (reference sequence). Written as DNA, the CDR3 is TGCAGTGCTAGAGACCCGGGGACAGGGGAACGGAATGAGCAGTTCTTC. This codes for CSARDPGTGERNEQFF.

Only a few counts were recorded for this clonotype. The chain joins TRBV9 to TRBJ2-7; TRBD1 matches at 9 bases. The CDR3 loop spans 16 amino acids. V dropped 1 base and J dropped 3; count of bases not matched to a gene: 8. Looked up from germline, CDR1 is SGDLS and CDR2 is YYNGEE. The CDR3 DNA is TGTGCCAGCAGCGTAAATAACGGGACAGGGAACTACGAGCAGTACTTC. Translating gives CASSVNNGTGNYEQYF. Combining the CDR3 with reference TRBV9 and TRBJ2-7 gives the whole variable domain DSGVTQTPKHLITATGQRVTLRCSPRSGDLSVYWYQQSLDQGLQFLIQYYNGEERAKGNILERFSAQQFPDLHSELNLSSLELGDSALYFCASSVNNGTGNYEQYFGPGTRLTVT.

In this sample, this clonotype turned up a few times. The chain recombines TRBV7-6 with TRBJ2-3; 7 nucleotides align to TRBD1. This CDR3 region has 14 residues. Germline values: CDR1 SGHVS, CDR2 FNYEAQ. V shed 4 bases, J shed 4 bases, and the junction held 5 bases outside the gene matches. The CDR3 spells CASSSGQISDTQYF. Written as DNA, the CDR3 is TGTGCCAGCAGCTCGGGACAGATTTCAGATACGCAGTATTTT.

V and J are TRBV4-3 and TRBJ2-7; a possible D gene is TRBD1 (6 bases). V lost 4 bases to trimming and J lost 3 bases, with 10 bases between them. The CDR3 sequence is 13 residues long. The V gene's germline CDR1 is LGHNA and CDR2 YSLEER. The CDR3 nucleotides read TGCGCCAGCAGCCTTAAGACAGGCTACGAGCAGTACTTC. It yields the protein CASSLKTGYEQYF.

The chain employs TRBV3-1 and TRBJ2-4; 7 bases are a match to TRBD2. The V and J ends lost 0 bases and 13 bases, in that order; junction bases with no gene match: 15. The CDR3 consists of 16 residues. CDR1 and CDR2 from the germline V gene are LGHDT and YNNKEL (reference sequence). CDR3 protein: CASSQDGLVEDLEQYF. CDR3 in DNA: TGTGCCAGCAGCCAAGACGGACTAGTTGAGGACTTGGAGCAGTACTTC.

The chain links TRBV10-3 to TRBJ1-6; D is possibly TRBD1 (5 bases). This CDR3 comprises 16 residues. The germline V gene has CDR1 ENHRY and CDR2 SYGVKD. Deletions cut 0 bases from V and 7 bases from J, with 13 bases between. The CDR3 here is CAISESGGTDNSPLHF. The CDR3, as DNA: TGTGCCATCAGTGAGTCAGGCGGGACGGACAATTCACCCCTCCACTTT.

The chain is built from TRBV18 and TRBJ2-4; 8 bases are shared with TRBD1. CDR1 KGHSH and CDR2 LQKENI come from the germline V gene. The ends lost 3 bases at V and 1 base at J; junction bases unmatched: 11. CDR3 length equals 18 residues. CDR3 sequence (DNA): TGTGCCAGCTCACCGGACAGGGTTTTTTACACGGCCAAAAACATTCAGTACTTC. It encodes CASSPDRVFYTAKNIQYF.

This clonotype was observed a few times. The chain carries TRBV12-3 or TRBV12-4 and TRBJ2-3; 9 bases map to TRBD2. The length of the CDR3 is 18 residues. Losses at the gene ends were 2 bases for V and 0 bases for J; bases not matched to a gene: 9. The CDR3 DNA follows: TGTGCCAGCAGTTTACCGCCTAGCGGGGCTTACAGCACAGATACGCAGTATTTT. Translation: CASSLPPSGAYSTDTQYF.

The table lists this clonotype with a few counts. The chain uses TRBV15 and TRBJ1-5, with D maybe TRBD1 (5 bases). The CDR3 extends over 16 amino acids. Germline-derived CDR1 and CDR2 are LNHNV and YYDKDF (reference sequence). Trimming took off 0 bases at V and 2 bases at J, with 11 bases between the two ends. This CDR3 is CATSRDVGDGNQPQHF. As DNA, the CDR3 is TGTGCCACCAGCAGAGATGTAGGGGACGGCAATCAGCCCCAGCATTTT.

The J gene is TRBJ2-5, the V gene TRBV6-5; tentatively, D is TRBD2 (5 bases). The J call is in doubt because the DNA end fits TRBJ2-1 better. Germline V lookup: CDR1 MNHEY, CDR2 SVGAGI. This CDR3 contains 12 residues. The CDR3 nucleotides read TGTGCCAGCAGTGCGAGGGCGGCGACCCAGTTCTTC. It yields the protein CASSARAATQFF.